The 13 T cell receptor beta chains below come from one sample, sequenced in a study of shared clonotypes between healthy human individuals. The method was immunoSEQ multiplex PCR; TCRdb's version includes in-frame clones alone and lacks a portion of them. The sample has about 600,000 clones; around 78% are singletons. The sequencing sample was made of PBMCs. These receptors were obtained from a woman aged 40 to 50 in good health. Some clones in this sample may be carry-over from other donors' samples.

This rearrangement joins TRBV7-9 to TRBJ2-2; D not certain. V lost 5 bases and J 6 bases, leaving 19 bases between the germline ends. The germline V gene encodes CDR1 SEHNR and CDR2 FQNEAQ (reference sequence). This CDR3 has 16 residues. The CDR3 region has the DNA TGTGCCAGCAGCCCTGGCCTTGCTTTTAAAGCCGGGGAGCTGTTTTTT. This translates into CASSPGLAFKAGELFF.

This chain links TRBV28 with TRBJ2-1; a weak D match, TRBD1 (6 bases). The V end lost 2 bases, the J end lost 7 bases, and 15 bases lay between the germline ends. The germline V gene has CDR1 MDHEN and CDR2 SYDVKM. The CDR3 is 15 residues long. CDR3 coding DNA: TGTGCCAGCAGTTTAGGGACATGGTCTCGTAATGAGCAGTTCTTC. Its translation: CASSLGTWSRNEQFF.

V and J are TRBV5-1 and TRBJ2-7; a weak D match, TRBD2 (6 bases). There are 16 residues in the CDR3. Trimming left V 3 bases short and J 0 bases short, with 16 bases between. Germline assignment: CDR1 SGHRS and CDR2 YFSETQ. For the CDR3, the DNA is TGCGCCAGCAGCTCCTTAACCGGGACTCGCTCCTACGAGCAGTACTTC. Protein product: CASSSLTGTRSYEQYF.

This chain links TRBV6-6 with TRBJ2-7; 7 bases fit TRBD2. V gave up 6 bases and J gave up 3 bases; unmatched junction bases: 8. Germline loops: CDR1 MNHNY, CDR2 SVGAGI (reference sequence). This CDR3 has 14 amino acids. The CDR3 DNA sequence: TGTGCCAGCAGCCAGAGCGGGATAGGCTACGAGCAGTACTTC. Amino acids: CASSQSGIGYEQYF.

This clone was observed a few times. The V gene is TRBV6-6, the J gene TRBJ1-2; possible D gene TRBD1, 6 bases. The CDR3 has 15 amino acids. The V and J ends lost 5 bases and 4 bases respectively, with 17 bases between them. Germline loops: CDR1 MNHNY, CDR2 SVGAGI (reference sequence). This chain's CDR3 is CASSDPGVWVYGYTF. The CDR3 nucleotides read TGTGCCAGCAGTGACCCAGGGGTTTGGGTCTATGGCTACACCTTC.

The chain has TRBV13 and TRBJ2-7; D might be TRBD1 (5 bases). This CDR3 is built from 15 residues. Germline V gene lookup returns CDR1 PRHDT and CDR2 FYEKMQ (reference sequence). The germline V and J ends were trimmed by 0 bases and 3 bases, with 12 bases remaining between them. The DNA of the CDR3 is TGTGCCAGCAGCTTAGGCCAGGGCAGTCACTACGAGCAGTACTTC. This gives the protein CASSLGQGSHYEQYF.

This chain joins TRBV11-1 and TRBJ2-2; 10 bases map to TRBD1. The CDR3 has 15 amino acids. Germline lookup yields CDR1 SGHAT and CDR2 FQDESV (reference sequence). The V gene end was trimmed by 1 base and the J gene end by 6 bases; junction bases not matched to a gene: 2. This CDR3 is CASSLGDRGAGELFF. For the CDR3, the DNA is TGTGCCAGCAGCTTAGGGGACAGGGGAGCCGGGGAGCTGTTTTTT. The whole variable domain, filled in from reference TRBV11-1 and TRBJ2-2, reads EAEVAQSPRYKITEKSQAVAFWCDPISGHATLYWYRQILGQGPELLVQFQDESVVDDSQLPKDRFSAERLKGVDSTLKIQPAELGDSAMYLCASSLGDRGAGELFFGEGSRLTVL.

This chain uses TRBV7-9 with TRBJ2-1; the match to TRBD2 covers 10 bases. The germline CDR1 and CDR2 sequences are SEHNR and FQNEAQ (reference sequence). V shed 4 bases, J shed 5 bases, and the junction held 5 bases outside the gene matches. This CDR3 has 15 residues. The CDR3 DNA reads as TGTGCCAGCAGCTCCCCTAGCGGGAGAGACAATGAGCAGTTCTTC. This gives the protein CASSSPSGRDNEQFF.

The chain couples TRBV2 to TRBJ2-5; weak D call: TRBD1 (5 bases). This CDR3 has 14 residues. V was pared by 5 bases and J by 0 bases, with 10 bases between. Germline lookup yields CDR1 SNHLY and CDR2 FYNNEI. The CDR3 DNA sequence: TGTGCCAGCAGTCTTACAGGCTACCAAGAGACCCAGTACTTC. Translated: CASSLTGYQETQYF.

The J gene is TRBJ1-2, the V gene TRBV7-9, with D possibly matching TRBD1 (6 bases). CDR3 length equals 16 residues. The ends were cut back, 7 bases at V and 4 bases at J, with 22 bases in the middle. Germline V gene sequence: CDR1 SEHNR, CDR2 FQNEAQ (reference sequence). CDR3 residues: CASTYSSPDSPYGYTF. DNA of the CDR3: TGTGCCAGCACCTACTCAAGCCCGGACAGCCCCTATGGCTACACCTTC. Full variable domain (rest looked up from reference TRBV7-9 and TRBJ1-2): DTGVSQNPRHKITKRGQNVTFRCDPISEHNRLYWYRQTLGQGPEFLTYFQNEAQLEKSRLLSDRFSAERPKGSFSTLEIQRTEQGDSAMYLCASTYSSPDSPYGYTFGSGTRLTVV.

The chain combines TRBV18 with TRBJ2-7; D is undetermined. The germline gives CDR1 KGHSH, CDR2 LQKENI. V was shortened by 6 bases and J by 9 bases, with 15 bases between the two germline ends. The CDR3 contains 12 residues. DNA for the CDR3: TGTGCCAGCTCTCTCCCCCCTACGGGGCAGTACTTC. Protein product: CASSLPPTGQYF.

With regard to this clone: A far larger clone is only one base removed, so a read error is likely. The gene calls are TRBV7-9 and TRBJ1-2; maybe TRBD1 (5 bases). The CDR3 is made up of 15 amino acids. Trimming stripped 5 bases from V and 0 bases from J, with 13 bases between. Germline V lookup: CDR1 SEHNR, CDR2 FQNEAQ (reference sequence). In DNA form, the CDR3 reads TGTGCCAGCAGCCCTAGACAGAAGGCTAACTATGGCTACACCTTC. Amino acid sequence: CASSPRQKANYGYTF. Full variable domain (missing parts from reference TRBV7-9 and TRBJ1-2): DTGVSQNPRHKITKRGQNVTFRCDPISEHNRLYWYRQTLGQGPEFLTYFQNEAQLEKSRLLSDRFSAERPKGSFSTLEIQRTEQGDSAMYLCASSPRQKANYGYTFGSGTRLTVV.

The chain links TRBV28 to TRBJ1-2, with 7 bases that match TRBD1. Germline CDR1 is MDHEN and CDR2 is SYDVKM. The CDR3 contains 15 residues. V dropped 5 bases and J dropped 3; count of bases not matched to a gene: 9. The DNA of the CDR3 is TGTGCCAGCAGTGGGAGGGGAGGGGGCGACTATGGCTACACCTTC. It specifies CASSGRGGGDYGYTF.